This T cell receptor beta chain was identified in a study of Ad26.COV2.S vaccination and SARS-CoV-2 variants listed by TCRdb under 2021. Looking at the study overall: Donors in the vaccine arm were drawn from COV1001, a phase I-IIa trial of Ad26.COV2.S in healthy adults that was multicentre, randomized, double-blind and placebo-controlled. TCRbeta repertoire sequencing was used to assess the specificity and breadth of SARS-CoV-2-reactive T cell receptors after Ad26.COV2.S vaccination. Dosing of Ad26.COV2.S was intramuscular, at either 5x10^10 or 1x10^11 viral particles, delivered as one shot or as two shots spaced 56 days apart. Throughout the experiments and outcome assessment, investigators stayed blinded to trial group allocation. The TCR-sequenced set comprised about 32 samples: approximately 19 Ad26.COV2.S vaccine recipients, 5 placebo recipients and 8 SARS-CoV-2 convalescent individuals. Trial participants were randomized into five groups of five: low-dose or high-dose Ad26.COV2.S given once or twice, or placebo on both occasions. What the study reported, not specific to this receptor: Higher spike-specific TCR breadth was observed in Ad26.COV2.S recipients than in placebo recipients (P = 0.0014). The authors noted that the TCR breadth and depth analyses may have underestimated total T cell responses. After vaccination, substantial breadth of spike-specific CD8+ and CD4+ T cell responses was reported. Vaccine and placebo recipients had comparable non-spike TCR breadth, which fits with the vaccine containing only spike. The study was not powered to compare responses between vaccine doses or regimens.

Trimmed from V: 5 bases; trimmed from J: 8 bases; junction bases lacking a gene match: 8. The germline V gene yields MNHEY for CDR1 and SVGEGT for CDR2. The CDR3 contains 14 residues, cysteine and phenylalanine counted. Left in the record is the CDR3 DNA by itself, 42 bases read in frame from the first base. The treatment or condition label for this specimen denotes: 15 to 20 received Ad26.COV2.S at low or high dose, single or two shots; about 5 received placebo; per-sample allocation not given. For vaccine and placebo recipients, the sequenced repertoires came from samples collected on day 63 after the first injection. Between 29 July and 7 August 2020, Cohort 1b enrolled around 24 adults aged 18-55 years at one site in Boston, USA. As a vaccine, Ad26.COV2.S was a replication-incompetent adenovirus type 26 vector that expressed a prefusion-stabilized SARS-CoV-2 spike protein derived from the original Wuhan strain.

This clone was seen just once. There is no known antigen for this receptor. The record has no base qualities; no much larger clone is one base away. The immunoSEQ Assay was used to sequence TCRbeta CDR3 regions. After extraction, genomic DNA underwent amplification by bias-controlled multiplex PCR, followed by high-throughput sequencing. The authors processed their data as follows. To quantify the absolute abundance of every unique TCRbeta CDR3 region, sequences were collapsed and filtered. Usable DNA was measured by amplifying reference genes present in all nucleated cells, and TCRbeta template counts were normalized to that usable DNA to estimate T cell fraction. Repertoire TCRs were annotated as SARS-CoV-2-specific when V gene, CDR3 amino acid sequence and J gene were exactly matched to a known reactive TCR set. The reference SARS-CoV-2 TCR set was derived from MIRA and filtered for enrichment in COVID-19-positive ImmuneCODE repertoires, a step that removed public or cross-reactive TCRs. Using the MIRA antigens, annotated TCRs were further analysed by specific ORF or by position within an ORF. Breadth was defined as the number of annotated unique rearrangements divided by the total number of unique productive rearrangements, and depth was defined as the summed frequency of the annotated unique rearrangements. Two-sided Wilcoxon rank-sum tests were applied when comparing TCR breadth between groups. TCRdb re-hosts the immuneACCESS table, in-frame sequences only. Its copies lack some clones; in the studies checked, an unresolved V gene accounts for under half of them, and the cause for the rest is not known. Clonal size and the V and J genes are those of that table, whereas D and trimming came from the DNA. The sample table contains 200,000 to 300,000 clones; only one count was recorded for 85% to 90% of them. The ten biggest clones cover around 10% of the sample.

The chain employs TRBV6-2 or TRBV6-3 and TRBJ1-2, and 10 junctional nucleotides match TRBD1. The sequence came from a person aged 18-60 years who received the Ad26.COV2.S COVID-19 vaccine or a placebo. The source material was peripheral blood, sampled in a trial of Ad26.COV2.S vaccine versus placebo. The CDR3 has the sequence CASSTWTGGEGYTF. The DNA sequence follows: TGTGCCAGCAGTACTTGGACAGGGGGTGAAGGCTACACCTTC.